This TCR beta chain was recorded in a study of persistence of HIV-infected CD4 T cells (dated by TCRdb to about 2020). In terms of the full investigation: Suppressive ART had been received by participants for a median of roughly eight years. In the cross-participant TCR cluster analysis, fewer than 10 participants were included for CMV and roughly 7 participants were included for Gag. TCRbeta sequencing assessed the clonality of all cells in each sorted population, while proviral sequencing assessed the clonality of infected cells. Anti-CD3/anti-CD28 stimulation activated a higher proportion of cells, with a lower memory fraction, than antigen stimulation. Apart from two participants who underwent leukapheresis at a single time point, peripheral blood samples of up to about 180 mL were collected from participants at multiple time points. The study isolated CMV- and HIV-1 Gag-responding CD4+ T cells from ART-treated individuals to examine antigen-driven clonal expansion of HIV-1-infected cells.

Of note for this clone: Its antigen has not been determined. Base qualities are not provided; no much larger clone lies one nucleotide away.

What the study reported, not specific to this receptor: TCR oligoclonality correlated with proviral oligoclonality within the same sorted populations. Degenerate expanded CDR3beta sequences were enriched in antigen-responding cells, suggesting convergent selection of CD4+ responses to CMV and Gag. Because the TCR analyses were done in bulk, restricting them to just the rare CMV-responding cells that actually carried HIV-1 proviruses was not possible. The study involved few individuals and tested only a limited range of antigens. TCRbeta richness in CMV- and Gag-responding cells was significantly lower than in anti-CD3/anti-CD28-responding cells; CMV-responding cells had higher oligoclonality than CD3/CD28-stimulated and Gag-responding cells.

The immunoSEQ hsTCRB assay version 4 in survey mode was used to sequence TCRbeta repertoires from genomic DNA. For TCRbeta sequencing, genomic DNA was diluted to around 9.7 ng/uL, and up to 1 ug was used per sample. Turning to the authors' computational methods: Analysis of the TCRbeta data was done in ImmunoSeq Analyzer 3.0, and diversity was computed on productive nucleotide rearrangements. The improved Chao index was used to estimate lower-bound TCR diversity, and the Gini coefficient was used to estimate clonality using the Immunarch R package. Nucleotide rearrangements that differed but encoded the same CDR3beta amino acid sequence were counted as separate clonotypes. TCRbeta sequences significantly enriched in antigen-responding cells relative to anti-CD3/anti-CD28-activated cells were identified by differential abundance analysis. GLIPH2 clustered TCRs by predicted peptide-MHC specificity, both within individual participants and across merged participant data sets. Here the immuneACCESS table is served through TCRdb, limited to in-frame sequences with V and J called. Missing clones are a known gap in these copies; in checked studies unresolved V genes cover under half, and the rest lacks a known reason. Clone size and the V and J calls come from that table; the DNA yielded D and trimming. The sample records around 40,000 clones, about 87% of which are singletons. Clones ranked in the top ten supply approximately 0.45% of the sample.

CDR1 is given as LNHDA and CDR2 as SQIVND, both from the germline V gene (reference sequence). Measured from the cysteine to the phenylalanine, the CDR3 is 14 residues long. Only the CDR3 DNA stays, 42 bases, in frame from base 1. V loses 8 bases, J loses 1 base, and the germline ends lie 14 bases apart. Per the publication, the treatment or condition label means: suppressive antiretroviral therapy. As a nonspecific positive control representing the CD4+ T cell repertoire, the cells were stimulated with anti-CD3/anti-CD28 magnetic beads. Sorting of responding CD4+ T cells was based on upregulation of both CD40 ligand and CD69. Participants were HIV-1-infected adults who started suppressive ART during chronic infection. For at least 4 years, the participants' plasma HIV-1 RNA had been undetectable, below 50 copies/mL. To be included, participants needed a CD4+ T cell count above 400 cells/uL and a positive CMV serology. Before stimulation, PBMCs were isolated using density centrifugation and depleted of CD8+ T cells. Stimulation of CD8-depleted PBMCs was carried out for 15 to 20 hours with anti-CD28/CD49d costimulation, CD40-blocking antibody and enfuvirtide, to prevent new infections. Cell sorting was done on a Beckman Coulter MoFlo Legacy or XDP sorter, and dead cells were excluded with propidium iodide. Genomic DNA was extracted using the QIAamp DNA Mini Kit for samples with more than one million cells and using the Quick-DNA Microprep Kit for all other samples.

Specimen: CD4+ T cells sorted from PBMCs after roughly 18-hour stimulation, collected from a patient who received antiretroviral therapy. This specimen's cell subset or site label, interpreted: CD40L+CD69+ CD4 T cells responding to anti-CD3/anti-CD28 beads, representing the overall repertoire. The chain uses TRBV19 and TRBJ1-1; TRBD1 is a weak D gene call, 6 bases matching. The clonotype comes from an adult woman with HIV who was CMV-seropositive. CDR3 protein: CASGIRQANTEAFF. The nucleotide sequence reads as follows: TGTGCCAGTGGGATTCGACAGGCGAACACTGAAGCTTTCTTT.